A single sample is the source of the 6 T cell receptor beta chains below, sequenced in a study of T-cell reconstitution after alpha-beta-depleted transplantation in children. Molecular barcoding with unique molecular identifiers was used for the TCRbeta library. TCRdb reprocessed the PCR reads with MiXCR, giving one entry per CDR3 protein. The profile covers roughly 220,000 distinct CDR3 sequences, with around 12% appearing a single time and 2% to 3% taken by the ten largest. Specimen: PBMCs from the stem cell graft donor, collected from the stem cell graft. The receptor source for this set is a human donor who donated a stem cell graft to a child with acute lymphoblastic leukemia.

This clonotype was recorded at least ten times. This chain links TRBV6-1 with TRBJ2-1; the D is unclear. Trimming removed 7 bases from V and 4 bases from J, with 11 bases in between. Germline-derived CDR1 and CDR2 are MNHNS and SASEGT. This CDR3 comprises 13 residues. The CDR3 region has the DNA TGTGCCAGCACAGTGGGGTGGTACAATGAGCAGTTCTTC. Its protein is CASTVGWYNEQFF.

The chain links TRBV28 to TRBJ1-2, with D hard to call. V was pared by 3 bases and J by 8 bases, with 22 bases between. This CDR3 contains 16 residues. Germline V gene sequence: CDR1 MDHEN, CDR2 SYDVKM. The DNA for the CDR3 is TGTGCCAGCAGTTTCCCGCTAAGTGTCAATATTGAGGGCTACACCTTC. This encodes CASSFPLSVNIEGYTF.

This clonotype was counted at least ten times. J is TRBJ2-7 and V is TRBV28; TRBD1 might be the D (5 bases). The V gene lost 5 bases and the J gene lost 5 bases, with 19 bases spanning the gap. CDR1 MDHEN and CDR2 SYDVKM come from the germline V gene. This CDR3 contains 15 residues. As DNA, the CDR3 is TGTGCCAGCAGTCCCACTCCCGCAGGGTTCCACGAGCAGTACTTC. This translates into CASSPTPAGFHEQYF.

This clonotype was picked up many times. The chain links TRBV3-1 to TRBJ2-3; the D gene is possibly TRBD2 (6 bases). Looked up from germline, CDR1 is LGHDT and CDR2 is YNNKEL (reference sequence). This CDR3 spans 15 amino acids. Trimming shortened V by 2 bases and J by 0 bases, and 9 bases separated the two germline ends. DNA of the CDR3: TGTGCCAGCAGCCAAAGGGAGGCGAGCACAGATACGCAGTATTTT. It yields the protein CASSQREASTDTQYF.

This clonotype came up many times. The J gene is TRBJ2-1, the V gene TRBV20-1; D may be TRBD1 (6 bases). The CDR3 has 13 residues. V was clipped by 5 bases and J by 2 bases, with 10 bases between them. Germline V CDR1 and CDR2: DFQATT, SNEGSKA (reference sequence). Here the CDR3 reads CSAVQGTYNEQFF. In DNA, the CDR3 is TGCAGTGCTGTACAGGGTACCTACAATGAGCAGTTCTTC.

Only one count was recorded for this clonotype. The chain links TRBV11-2 to TRBJ2-5; D not certain. This CDR3 has 15 amino acids. V gave up 0 bases and J gave up 1 base, with 9 bases separating them. In germline, CDR1 is SGHAT, CDR2 FQNNGV. The CDR3 is CASSLDLGAQETQYF. The CDR3 DNA sequence: TGTGCCAGCAGCTTAGATTTGGGCGCCCAAGAGACCCAGTACTTC.